These 3 T cell receptor beta chains were sequenced from one sample in a study of blood T cell repertoires in COVID-19. This table comes from immunoSEQ multiplex PCR, and its TCRdb copy is limited to in-frame clones, with some not included. The table shows 350,000 to 400,000 clones, with 90% to 95% occurring only once. The sample taken for sequencing was PBMCs or T cells enriched from blood (not recorded which). Receptors originate from a woman aged 35 to 49 who had been exposed to COVID-19.

The V and J genes are TRBV5-6 and TRBJ2-1; TRBD2 might be the D (5 bases). The CDR3 has 12 amino acids. The germline CDR1 and CDR2 sequences are SGHDT and YYEEEE. V shed 2 bases and J shed 9 bases, with 9 bases lying between them. CDR3 DNA sequence: TGTGCCAGCAGCTTCGTCGGAGGTGAGCAGTTCTTC. It translates to CASSFVGGEQFF.

CDR3 in DNA: TGCGCCAGCAGCCAGTTCGCGGAAATGAACACTGAAGCTTTCTTT. Encoded protein: CASSQFAEMNTEAFF. V usage is TRBV4-1 and J usage is TRBJ1-1; no clear D gene. This CDR3 spans 15 amino acids. V gave up 3 bases and J gave up 0 bases, with 11 bases separating them. Germline loops: CDR1 MGHRA, CDR2 YSYEKL.

V and J are TRBV11-2 and TRBJ2-2; D possibly corresponds to TRBD1 (6 bases). Germline-derived CDR1 and CDR2 are SGHAT and FQNNGV. Trimming left V 5 bases short and J 0 bases short, with 13 bases between. There are 16 residues in the CDR3. CDR3: CASSPGQYANTGELFF. CDR3 coding DNA: TGTGCCAGCAGCCCAGGACAGTACGCGAACACCGGGGAGCTGTTTTTT.